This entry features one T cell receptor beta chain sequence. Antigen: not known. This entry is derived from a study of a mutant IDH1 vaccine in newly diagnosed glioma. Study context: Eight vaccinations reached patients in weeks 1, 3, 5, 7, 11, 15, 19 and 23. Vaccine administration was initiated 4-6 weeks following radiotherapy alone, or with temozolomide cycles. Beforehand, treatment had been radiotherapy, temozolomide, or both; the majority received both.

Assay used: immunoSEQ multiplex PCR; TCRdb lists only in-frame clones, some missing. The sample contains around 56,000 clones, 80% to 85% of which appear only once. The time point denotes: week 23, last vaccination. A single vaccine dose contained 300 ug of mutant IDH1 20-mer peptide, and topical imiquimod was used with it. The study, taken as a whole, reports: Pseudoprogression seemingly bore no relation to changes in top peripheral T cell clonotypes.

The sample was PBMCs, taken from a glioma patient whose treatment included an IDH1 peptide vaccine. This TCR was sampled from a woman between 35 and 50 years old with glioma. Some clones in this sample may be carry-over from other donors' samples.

CDR3 nucleotide sequence: TGTGCCAGCAGCATCACAGATACGCAGTATTTT. This codes for CASSITDTQYF. The chain recombines TRBV7-2 with TRBJ2-3; D unresolved. The CDR3 covers 11 residues. Trimming stripped 5 bases from V and 2 bases from J, with 2 bases between. Per germline, CDR1 SGHTA and CDR2 FQGNSA. Full variable domain (rest looked up from reference TRBV7-2 and TRBJ2-3): GAGVSQSPSNKVTEKGKDVELRCDPISGHTALYWYRQSLGQGLEFLIYFQGNSAPDKSGLPSDRFSAERTGGSVSTLTIQRTQQEDSAVYLCASSITDTQYFGPGTRLTVL.